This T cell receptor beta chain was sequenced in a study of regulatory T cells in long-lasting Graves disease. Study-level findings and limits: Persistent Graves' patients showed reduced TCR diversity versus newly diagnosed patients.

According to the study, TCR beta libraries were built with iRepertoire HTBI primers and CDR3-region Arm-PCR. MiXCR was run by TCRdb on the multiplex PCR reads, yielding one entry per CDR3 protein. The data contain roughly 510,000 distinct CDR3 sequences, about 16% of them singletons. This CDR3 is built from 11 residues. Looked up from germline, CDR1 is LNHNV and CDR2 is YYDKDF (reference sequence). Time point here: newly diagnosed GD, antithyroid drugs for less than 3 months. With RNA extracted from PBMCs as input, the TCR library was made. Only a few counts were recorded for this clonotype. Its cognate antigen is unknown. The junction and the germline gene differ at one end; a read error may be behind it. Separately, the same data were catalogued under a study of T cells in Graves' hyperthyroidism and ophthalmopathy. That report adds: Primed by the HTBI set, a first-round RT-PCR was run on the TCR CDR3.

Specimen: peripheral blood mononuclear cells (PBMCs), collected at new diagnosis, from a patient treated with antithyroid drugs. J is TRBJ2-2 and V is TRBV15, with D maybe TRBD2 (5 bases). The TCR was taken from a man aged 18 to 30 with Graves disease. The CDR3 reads CATSRSGELFF. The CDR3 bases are TGTGCCACCAGCAGATCCGGGGAGCTGTTTTTC.